A single sample is the source of the 31 T cell receptor beta chains below, sequenced in a study of blood T cell repertoires in COVID-19. The table came from immunoSEQ multiplex PCR; TCRdb's copy has only in-frame clones and leaves some out. This table holds around 250,000 clones, about 90% found once. Specimen: PBMCs or T cells enriched from blood (not recorded which). The receptors here all came from a human donor in a cohort exposed to, infected with or recovered from COVID-19 (not recorded which). The donor label of this sample is uncertain.

Comments on this clone: A junction end diverges from the germline sequence, so it may reflect a read error. J is TRBJ2-5 and V is TRBV30, with D perhaps TRBD2 (5 bases). Germline V lookup: CDR1 GTSNPN, CDR2 SVGIG (reference sequence). The CDR3 is 12 amino acids. The CDR3 coding sequence is TGTGCCTCGGGTTGGCTTGGGGAGAACCAGTACTTC. The encoded protein is CASGWLGENQYF. Variable domain in full (rest from reference TRBV30 and TRBJ2-5): SQTIHQWPATLVQPVGSPLSLECTVEGTSNPNLYWYRQAAGRGLQLLFYSVGIGQISSEVPQNLSASRPQDRQFILSSKKLLLSDSGFYLCASGWLGENQYFGPGTRLLVL.

This rearrangement joins TRBV9 to TRBJ1-1; perhaps TRBD1 as D (5 bases). Between the trimmed V and J ends, which lost 2 bases and 0 bases, there was a span of 11 bases. This CDR3 comprises 15 residues. The germline V gene has CDR1 SGDLS and CDR2 YYNGEE. CDR3 in DNA: TGTGCCAGCAGCGTGAGCACGGGGGTGAACACTGAAGCTTTCTTT. Its protein is CASSVSTGVNTEAFF.

V gene TRBV30 combines with J gene TRBJ2-7; TRBD1 agrees at 9 bases. The CDR3 contains 14 residues. CDR1 GTSNPN and CDR2 SVGIG come from the germline V gene (reference sequence). Trimming took 2 bases from V and 1 from J; bases not matched to a gene: 3. The CDR3 DNA sequence: TGTGCCTGGAGTTTCGGGACAGGGTCCTACGAGCAGTACTTC. Protein product: CAWSFGTGSYEQYF.

This chain joins TRBV15 and TRBJ1-4, with 10 bases identical to TRBD1. Losses at the gene ends were 0 bases for V and 5 bases for J; bases not matched to a gene: 6. There are 17 residues in the CDR3. Germline CDR1 is LNHNV and CDR2 is YYDKDF (reference sequence). In nucleotides, the CDR3 is TGTGCCACCAGCAGAGAACGCCTGGGACAGGGGAATGAAAAACTGTTTTTT. It yields the protein CATSRERLGQGNEKLFF.

This chain connects TRBV4-1 to TRBJ1-3; D is possibly TRBD1 (5 bases). Germline CDR1 and CDR2: MGHRA and YSYEKL. There are 14 residues in the CDR3. Trimming stripped 1 base from V and 9 bases from J, with 13 bases between. CDR3 region: CASSQGPVGGTIYF. DNA of the CDR3: TGCGCCAGCAGCCAAGGCCCCGTGGGGGGCACCATATATTTT.

The chain combines TRBV7-3 with TRBJ2-5; D is perhaps TRBD2 (5 bases). V was clipped by 1 base and J by 3 bases, with 6 bases between them. This CDR3 has 13 residues. Germline V gene data show CDR1 as SGHTA and CDR2 as FQGTGA. For the CDR3, the DNA is TGTGCCAGCAGCTTAAACGGGGAAGAGACCCAGTACTTC. It encodes CASSLNGEETQYF.

The rearrangement uses TRBV9 and TRBJ1-5, with 9 nucleotides matching TRBD1. V shed 4 bases, J shed 7 bases, and the junction held 9 bases outside the gene matches. CDR1 and CDR2 from the germline V gene are SGDLS and YYNGEE. This CDR3 spans 15 amino acids. The CDR3 reads CASSPTGGWGQPQHF. In nucleotides, the CDR3 is TGTGCCAGCAGCCCAACAGGGGGCTGGGGGCAGCCCCAGCATTTT.

In its sample, this clone was seen a few times. The CDR3 spells CAIRTKGLSGGEGPDTQYF. The CDR3 DNA sequence: TGTGCCATCAGGACGAAGGGACTAAGCGGGGGGGAGGGACCAGATACGCAGTATTTT. This sequence joins TRBV10-3 and TRBJ2-3; 10 nucleotides agree with TRBD2. Germline loops: CDR1 ENHRY, CDR2 SYGVKD. Trimming took 6 bases from V and 4 from J; bases not matched to a gene: 19. The CDR3 sequence is 19 residues long.

The chain recombines TRBV6-2 or TRBV6-3 with TRBJ1-6; D possibly corresponds to TRBD1 (6 bases). Trimming took off 2 bases at V and 10 bases at J, with 15 bases between the two ends. The CDR3 is made up of 15 amino acids. From germline, CDR1 is MNHEY and CDR2 SVGEGT. The CDR3 spells CASSYRGGGFSPLHF. For the CDR3, the DNA is TGTGCCAGCAGTTACCGGGGAGGGGGTTTCTCACCCCTCCACTTT.

This chain joins TRBV11-2 and TRBJ1-2; possible D gene TRBD1, 6 bases. CDR1 and CDR2 (germline): SGHAT, FQNNGV. Trimming cost V 5 bases and J 4 bases, with 8 bases left between them. This CDR3 is built from 12 residues. CDR3: CASSRDIYGYTF. CDR3 in DNA: TGTGCCAGCAGCCGGGACATCTATGGCTACACCTTC.

The J gene is TRBJ1-6, the V gene TRBV11-1; 7 bases agree with TRBD1. Trimming took 6 bases from V and 10 from J; bases not matched to a gene: 6. The germline gives CDR1 SGHAT, CDR2 FQDESV (reference sequence). This CDR3 is built from 13 residues. The CDR3 region is CASRRQGGSPLHF. For the CDR3, the DNA is TGTGCCAGCAGGAGACAGGGCGGATCACCCCTCCACTTT.

The chain has TRBV29-1 and TRBJ2-4; 11 nucleotides line up with TRBD1. Per germline, CDR1 SQVTM and CDR2 ANQGSEA. CDR3 size: 18 residues. With V trimmed by 8 bases and J by 0 bases, 15 bases remained unmatched. The CDR3 here is CSFSTGTGGSGAKNIQYF. In DNA form, the CDR3 reads TGCAGCTTTTCCACCGGGACAGGGGGATCCGGAGCCAAAAACATTCAGTACTTC.

The genes are TRBV7-9 and TRBJ2-2, with 9 bases that match TRBD1. CDR3 length: 15 residues. Trimming took 4 bases from V and 6 from J; bases not matched to a gene: 6. Germline CDR1 and CDR2: SEHNR and FQNEAQ (reference sequence). Written as DNA, the CDR3 is TGTGCCAGCAGCTCAACAGGGGGCGGGCCCGGGGAGCTGTTTTTT. It codes for CASSSTGGGPGELFF. Using reference TRBV7-9 and TRBJ2-2 for the parts outside the CDR3, the full variable domain is DTGVSQNPRHKITKRGQNVTFRCDPISEHNRLYWYRQTLGQGPEFLTYFQNEAQLEKSRLLSDRFSAERPKGSFSTLEIQRTEQGDSAMYLCASSSTGGGPGELFFGEGSRLTVL.

The chain recombines TRBV7-9 with TRBJ2-5, with D possibly being TRBD1 (6 bases). Germline assignment: CDR1 SEHNR and CDR2 FQNEAQ (reference sequence). Trimming stripped 1 base from V and 5 bases from J, with 8 bases between. This CDR3 is 13 amino acids long. CDR3: CASSLGGQETQYF. Here the CDR3 DNA reads TGTGCCAGCAGCTTAGGGGGGCAGGAGACCCAGTACTTC.

The chain employs TRBV5-6 and TRBJ2-5; 8 bases match TRBD2. In germline, CDR1 is SGHDT, CDR2 YYEEEE. The CDR3 has 17 residues. The V gene end was trimmed by 0 bases and the J gene end by 0 bases; junction bases not matched to a gene: 7. In nucleotides, the CDR3 is TGTGCCAGCAGCTTGGGTGCGGGGGGCGGATACCAAGAGACCCAGTACTTC. The encoded protein is CASSLGAGGGYQETQYF.

The chain couples TRBV9 to TRBJ2-7, with 8 bases identical to TRBD1. The V and J ends lost 0 bases and 7 bases, in that order; junction bases with no gene match: 15. CDR3 length: 17 amino acids. Germline values: CDR1 SGDLS, CDR2 YYNGEE. The CDR3 region is CASSVDVWGTGRGEQYF. The CDR3 nucleotides are TGTGCCAGCAGCGTAGATGTGTGGGGGACAGGTCGCGGGGAGCAGTACTTC. The full variable domain, rest sourced from reference TRBV9 and TRBJ2-7, is DSGVTQTPKHLITATGQRVTLRCSPRSGDLSVYWYQQSLDQGLQFLIQYYNGEERAKGNILERFSAQQFPDLHSELNLSSLELGDSALYFCASSVDVWGTGRGEQYFGPGTRLTVT.

The V call is TRBV29-1, the J call TRBJ2-5; D unresolved. Looked up from germline, CDR1 is SQVTM and CDR2 is ANQGSEA. V lost 2 bases, J lost 6 bases, and 10 bases lay in between. The CDR3 extends over 12 amino acids. Here the CDR3 DNA reads TGCAGCGTTGAAATGAGTAGTAAGACCCAGTACTTC. Translating gives CSVEMSSKTQYF.

The rearrangement links TRBV28 to TRBJ2-7; D might be TRBD1 (5 bases). V was clipped by 1 base and J by 2 bases, with 18 bases between them. The CDR3 sequence is 17 residues long. Germline V gives CDR1 MDHEN, CDR2 SYDVKM. As DNA, the CDR3 is TGTGCCAGCAGTTTATTTTACGCGTTCAGGGTTGCCTACGAGCAGTACTTC. It encodes CASSLFYAFRVAYEQYF.

The chain has TRBV12-2 and TRBJ1-4; TRBD1, the table's D call, was not compared with the DNA. TRBV12-2 is deemed a pseudogene. The CDR3 has 19 residues. The CDR3 reads CASRLFQGAKFRTNEKLFF. In DNA form, the CDR3 reads TGTGCAAGTCGGTTATTCCAGGGGGCTAAATTCCGGACTAATGAAAAACTGTTTTTT.

On this clone itself: This specimen includes other DNA sequences encoding the same CDR3. This chain connects TRBV7-2 to TRBJ2-1; 7 bases fit TRBD2. This CDR3 comprises 16 residues. The V gene end was trimmed by 1 base and the J gene end by 0 bases; junction bases not matched to a gene: 3. Per germline, CDR1 SGHTA and CDR2 FQGNSA. The CDR3 here is CASSLEGGGSYNEQFF. The CDR3 DNA reads as TGTGCCAGCAGCTTAGAGGGCGGGGGCTCCTACAATGAGCAGTTCTTC.

This chain joins TRBV5-6 and TRBJ1-6, with D unclear. Germline CDR1 and CDR2: SGHDT and YYEEEE. The germline V and J ends were trimmed by 0 bases and 7 bases, with 11 bases remaining between them. The CDR3 spans 15 residues. CDR3 in amino acids: CASSLGVSSNSPLHF. The CDR3 DNA follows: TGTGCCAGCAGCTTGGGCGTTTCCTCCAATTCACCCCTCCACTTT.

The V and J genes are TRBV27 and TRBJ2-2; 7 bases are shared with TRBD1. Germline-derived CDR1 and CDR2 are MNHEY and SMNVEV (reference sequence). CDR3 length: 17 residues. The V gene end was trimmed by 0 bases and the J gene end by 5 bases; junction bases not matched to a gene: 9. CDR3 bases: TGTGCCAGCAGTTTATCGCAGAGGGGGCGATGGACCGGGGAGCTGTTTTTT. The encoded protein is CASSLSQRGRWTGELFF.

The V gene is TRBV14, the J gene TRBJ1-2, with D possibly matching TRBD1 (5 bases). This CDR3 is 13 amino acids long. From germline, CDR1 is SGHDN and CDR2 FVKESK. V dropped 1 base and J dropped 2 bases, with 5 bases sitting between them. CDR3 nucleotide sequence: TGTGCCAGCAGCCAAGGGGGCAACTATGGCTACACCTTC. Translation gives CASSQGGNYGYTF.

The chain is built from TRBV4-2 and TRBJ2-3; TRBD1 is a possible D gene (5 bases). Germline-derived CDR1 and CDR2 are LGHNA and YNFKEQ. This CDR3 region has 15 residues. V was pared by 1 base and J by 4 bases, with 12 bases between. The CDR3 DNA sequence: TGTGCCAGCAGCCAAGGGGGCCGTTCGGCAGATACGCAGTATTTT. Its protein is CASSQGGRSADTQYF.

This chain joins TRBV5-6 and TRBJ1-3; 7 bases agree with TRBD1. The germline CDR1 and CDR2 sequences are SGHDT and YYEEEE. Germline trimming cut 2 bases from V and 3 bases from J; bases unmatched to any gene: 5. The CDR3 sequence is 15 residues long. CDR3 sequence reads: CASSFRQGGGNTIYF. DNA for the CDR3: TGTGCCAGCAGCTTCCGACAGGGAGGTGGAAACACCATATATTTT.

The V and J genes are TRBV12-1 and TRBJ1-2. TRBV12-1 is classified as a pseudogene. The CDR3 extends over 14 amino acids. This CDR3 reads CASSFRGITYGYTF. The CDR3 DNA is TGTGCCAGCAGCTTTCGAGGGATTACGTATGGCTACACCTTC.

The chain is built from TRBV19 and TRBJ2-7; 8 nucleotides align to TRBD1. There are 14 residues in the CDR3. From germline, CDR1 is LNHDA and CDR2 SQIVND (reference sequence). Germline trimming cut 5 bases from V and 5 bases from J; bases unmatched to any gene: 8. Written as DNA, the CDR3 is TGTGCCAGTAGTCGACTACAGGGGGTAGACGAGCAGTACTTC. Amino acids: CASSRLQGVDEQYF.

The gene calls are TRBV19 and TRBJ2-2, with 9 nucleotides matching TRBD1. V was pared by 3 bases and J by 6 bases, with 5 bases of the junction left unmatched. Looked up from germline, CDR1 is LNHDA and CDR2 is SQIVND (reference sequence). This CDR3 comprises 15 residues. CDR3 loop: CASSIGQGSSGELFF. The CDR3 DNA reads as TGTGCCAGTAGTATTGGACAGGGGTCGTCCGGGGAGCTGTTTTTT.

V is TRBV5-6 and J is TRBJ1-2; unclear D gene. CDR3 length: 13 residues. V was clipped by 4 bases and J by 1 base, with 8 bases between them. Germline-derived CDR1 and CDR2 are SGHDT and YYEEEE. CDR3 in amino acids: CASSLQNNYGYTF. The CDR3 bases are TGTGCCAGCAGCCTACAGAATAACTATGGCTACACCTTC. Full variable domain (rest looked up from reference TRBV5-6 and TRBJ1-2): DAGVTQSPTHLIKTRGQQVTLRCSPKSGHDTVSWYQQALGQGPQFIFQYYEEEERQRGNFPDRFSGHQFPNYSSELNVNALLLGDSALYLCASSLQNNYGYTFGSGTRLTVV.

This clone was seen only once. The V call is TRBV19, the J call TRBJ1-2, with TRBD1 as a possible D gene (6 bases). Deletions cut 3 bases from V and 8 bases from J, with 7 bases between. Germline V gives CDR1 LNHDA, CDR2 SQIVND (reference sequence). The CDR3 extends over 11 amino acids. DNA of the CDR3: TGTGCCAGTAGTATCGACAGGGGCTACACCTTC. It encodes CASSIDRGYTF.

The chain uses TRBV18 and TRBJ1-2; 7 positions match TRBD1. Germline lookup yields CDR1 KGHSH and CDR2 LQKENI. V lost 6 bases to trimming and J lost 2 bases; unmatched junction nucleotides: 6. This CDR3 spans 14 amino acids. CDR3 in amino acids: CASSGDRANYGYTF. CDR3 in DNA: TGTGCCAGCTCTGGAGACAGGGCCAACTATGGCTACACCTTC.